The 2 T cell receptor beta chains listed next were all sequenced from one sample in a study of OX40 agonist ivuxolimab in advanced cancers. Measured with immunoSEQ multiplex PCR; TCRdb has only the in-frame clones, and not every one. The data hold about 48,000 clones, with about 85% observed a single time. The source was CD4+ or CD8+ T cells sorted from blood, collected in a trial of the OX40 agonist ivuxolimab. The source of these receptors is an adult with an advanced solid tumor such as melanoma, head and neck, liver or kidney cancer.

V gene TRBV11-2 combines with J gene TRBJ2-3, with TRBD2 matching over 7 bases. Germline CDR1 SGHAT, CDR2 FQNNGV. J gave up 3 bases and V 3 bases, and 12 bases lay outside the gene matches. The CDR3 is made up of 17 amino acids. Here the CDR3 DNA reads TGTGCCAGCAGCTTTACCCGACTAGCCGGGGGGACAGATACGCAGTATTTT. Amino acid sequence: CASSFTRLAGGTDTQYF. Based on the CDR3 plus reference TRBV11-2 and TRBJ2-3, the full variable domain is EAGVAQSPRYKIIEKRQSVAFWCNPISGHATLYWYQQILGQGPKLLIQFQNNGVVDDSQLPKDRFSAERLKGVDSTLKIQPAKLEDSAVYLCASSFTRLAGGTDTQYFGPGTRLTVL.

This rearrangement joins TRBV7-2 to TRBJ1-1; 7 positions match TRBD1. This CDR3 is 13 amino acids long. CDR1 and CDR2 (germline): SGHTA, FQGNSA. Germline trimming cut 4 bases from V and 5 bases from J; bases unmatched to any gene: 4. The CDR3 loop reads CASSYRGGTEAFF. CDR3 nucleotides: TGTGCCAGCAGCTACAGGGGTGGGACTGAAGCTTTCTTT. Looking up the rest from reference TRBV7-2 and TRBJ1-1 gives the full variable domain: GAGVSQSPSNKVTEKGKDVELRCDPISGHTALYWYRQSLGQGLEFLIYFQGNSAPDKSGLPSDRFSAERTGGSVSTLTIQRTQQEDSAVYLCASSYRGGTEAFFGQGTRLTVV.